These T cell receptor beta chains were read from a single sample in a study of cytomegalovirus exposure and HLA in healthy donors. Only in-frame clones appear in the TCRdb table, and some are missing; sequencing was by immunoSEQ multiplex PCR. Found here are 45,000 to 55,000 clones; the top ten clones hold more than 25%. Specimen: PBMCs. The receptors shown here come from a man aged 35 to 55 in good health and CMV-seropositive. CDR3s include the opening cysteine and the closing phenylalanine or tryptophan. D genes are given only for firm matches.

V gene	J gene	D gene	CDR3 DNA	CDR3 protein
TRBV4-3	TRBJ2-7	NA	TGCGCCAGCAGCCAAGATCCCCGACAGAGTAATACCTACGAGCAGTACTTC	CASSQDPRQSNTYEQYF
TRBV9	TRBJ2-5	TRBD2	TGTGCCAGCAGCGTAGCTACGAGGACTAGCGGGGGGCAAGAGACCCAGTACTTC	CASSVATRTSGGQETQYF
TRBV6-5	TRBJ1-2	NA	TGTGCCAGCAGTTACTCTGGGCAGGTAGTTTATGGCTACACCTTC	CASSYSGQVVYGYTF
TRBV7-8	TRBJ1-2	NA	TGTGCCAGCAGCTTAGGAGGGAACTATGGCTACACCTTC	CASSLGGNYGYTF
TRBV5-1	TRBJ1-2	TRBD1	TGCGCCAGCAGCTTGGTAGCGGGACAGGGATATGGCTACACCTTC	CASSLVAGQGYGYTF
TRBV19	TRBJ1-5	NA	TGTGCCAGTAGTAATACGCAGGGTATTGGTAGCAATCAGCCCCAGCATTTT	CASSNTQGIGSNQPQHF
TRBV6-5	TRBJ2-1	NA	TGTGCCAGCACCCTCGGGGGATACAATGAGCAGTTCTTC	CASTLGGYNEQFF
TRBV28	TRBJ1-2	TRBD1	TGTGCCAGCACCTTAACAGGGGGTCGTGGTGACTATGGCTACACCTTC	CASTLTGGRGDYGYTF
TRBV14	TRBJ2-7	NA	TGTGCCAGCAGCCAAGGGGCGACACCCAAAGAGCAGTACTTC	CASSQGATPKEQYF
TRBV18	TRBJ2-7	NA	TGTGCCAGCTCACCGGGGCCCTACGAGCAGTACTTC	CASSPGPYEQYF
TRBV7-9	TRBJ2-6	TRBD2	TGTGCCAGTGGACGGGGGGTTGGGGCCAACGTCCTGACTTTC	CASGRGVGANVLTF
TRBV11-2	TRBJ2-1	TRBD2	TGTGCCAGCAGCTTCTTCCCCGGGACTACGGTCCGGCAGTTCTTC	CASSFFPGTTVRQFF
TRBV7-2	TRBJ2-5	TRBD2	TGTGCCAGCAGCAAGGACTGGGGGGGAGAGACCCAGTACTTC	CASSKDWGGETQYF
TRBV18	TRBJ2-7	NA	TGTGCCAGCTCACCACGAACAGTTGGCGAGCAGTACTTC	CASSPRTVGEQYF
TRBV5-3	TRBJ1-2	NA	TGTGCCAGAAGCTTGGCAGGAACCTATGGCTACACCTTC	CARSLAGTYGYTF
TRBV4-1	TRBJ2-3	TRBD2	TGCGCCAGCAGCCATCAGTACCTAGCGGGAGATGGAGATACGCAGTATTTT	CASSHQYLAGDGDTQYF
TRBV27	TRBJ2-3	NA	TGTGCCAGCAGTTTATCGGGACTCGAGGCAGATACGCAGTATTTT	CASSLSGLEADTQYF
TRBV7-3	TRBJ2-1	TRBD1	TGTGCCAGCAGCAAATCCCCCGGGACAGGGGGCCGTGTCCTACCATACAATGAGCAGTTCTTC	CASSKSPGTGGRVLPYNEQFF
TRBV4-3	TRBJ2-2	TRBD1	TGCGCCAGCAGCCAAGAGGCCCCGGCCGACAGGGGGATCGGGGAGCTGTTTTTT	CASSQEAPADRGIGELFF
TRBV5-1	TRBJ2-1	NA	TGCGCCAGCAATTTCCGGTTCTTC	CASNFRFF
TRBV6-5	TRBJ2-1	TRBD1	TGTGCCAGCAGTCTGGGACAGGAGACCTACAATGAGCAGTTCTTC	CASSLGQETYNEQFF
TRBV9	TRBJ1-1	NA	TGTGCCAGCAGCGCTACCGGGACATCTAACACTGAAGCTTTCTTT	CASSATGTSNTEAFF
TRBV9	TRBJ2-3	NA	TGTGCCAGCAGCGACAGGAGGGCAGATACGCAGTATTTT	CASSDRRADTQYF
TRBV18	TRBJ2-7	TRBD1	TGTGCCAGCTCACCCGGACAGGGGGCGCGGGAGCAGTACTTC	CASSPGQGAREQYF
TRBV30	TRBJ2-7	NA	TGTGCCTGGACGAAAGCCTACTCCTACGAGCAGTACTTC	CAWTKAYSYEQYF
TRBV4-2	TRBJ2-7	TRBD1	TGTGCCAGCAGCCCCAGGGTTGGACAGGGGGACTACGAGCAGTACTTC	CASSPRVGQGDYEQYF
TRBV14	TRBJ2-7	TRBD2	TGTGCCAGCAGCCACGTCCCGGGACTAGCGGGAGAGGGGAGGAGCGAGCAGTACTTC	CASSHVPGLAGEGRSEQYF
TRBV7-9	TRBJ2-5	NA	TGTGCCAGCAGCGTACTAGGCGGGCGCGCACAAGAGACCCAGTACTTC	CASSVLGGRAQETQYF
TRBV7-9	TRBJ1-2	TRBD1	TGTGCCAGCAGCCTCGGACAGGGCGATAGTGATGGCTACACCTTC	CASSLGQGDSDGYTF
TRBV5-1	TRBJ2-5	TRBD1	TGCGCCAGCAGCTTAGGACAGGGGGGACAAGAGACCCAGTACTTC	CASSLGQGGQETQYF
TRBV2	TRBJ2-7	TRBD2	TGTGCCAGCAGTGAAAGGGCTACTAGCGGCGAGCAGTACTTC	CASSERATSGEQYF
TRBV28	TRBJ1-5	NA	TGTGCCAGCAGTTTAGGGCCACAGGGTTTCGGGGATCAGCCCCAGCATTTT	CASSLGPQGFGDQPQHF
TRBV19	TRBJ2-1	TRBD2	TGTGCCAGTAGCTTCTTGACTAGCGAGAGTCACAATGAGCAGTTCTTC	CASSFLTSESHNEQFF
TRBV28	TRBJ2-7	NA	TGTGCCAGCAGGTCAATTAGCTCAGCCTACGAGCAGTACTTC	CASRSISSAYEQYF
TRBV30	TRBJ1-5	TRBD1	TGTGCCTGGCAGGACAGGGGGAATCAGCCCCAGCATTTT	CAWQDRGNQPQHF
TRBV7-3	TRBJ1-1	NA	TGTGCCAGCAGCCCTTACTTGAACACTGAAGCTTTCTTT	CASSPYLNTEAFF
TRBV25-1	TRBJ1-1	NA	TGTGCCAGCAGGACCTGGGGCTCCACGGCGGCTTTCTTT	CASRTWGSTAAFF
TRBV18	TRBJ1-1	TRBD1	TGTGCCAGCTCACGACAGGGGGCGAACACTGAAGCTTTCTTT	CASSRQGANTEAFF
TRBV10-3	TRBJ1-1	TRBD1	TGTGCCATCAGTGAGTCGGCTTTTGACAGGGCAGCTTTCTTT	CAISESAFDRAAFF
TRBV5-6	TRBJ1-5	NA	TGTGCCAGCAGCTCCGAAGGAGTTGGTAATCAGCCCCAGCATTTT	CASSSEGVGNQPQHF
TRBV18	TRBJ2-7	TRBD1	TGTGCCAGCTCACCGGGACAGGGACCCTACGAGCAGTACTTC	CASSPGQGPYEQYF
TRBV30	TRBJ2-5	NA	TGTACCTGGAGTTTCCTTGGGGGCTGGGAACCCGAAGAGACCCAGTACTTC	CTWSFLGGWEPEETQYF
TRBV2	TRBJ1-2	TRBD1	TGTGCCAGCAGTGAAGGACAGGGGGCTGGCTACACCTTC	CASSEGQGAGYTF
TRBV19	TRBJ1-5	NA	TGTGCCAGTAGTATGGACACCGTAAACAATCAGCCCCAGCATTTT	CASSMDTVNNQPQHF
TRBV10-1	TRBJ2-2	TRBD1	TGCGCCAGCAGTGAGCCTGACAGGGCCTGGAACACCGGGGAGCTGTTTTTT	CASSEPDRAWNTGELFF
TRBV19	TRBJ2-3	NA	TGTGCCAGTAGGCCGCCCGGGGTAAAAGGAGATACGCAGTATTTT	CASRPPGVKGDTQYF
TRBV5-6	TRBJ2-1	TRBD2	TGTGCCAGCAGCCCTACTAGCGGGAGGGCTAATGAGCAGTTCTTC	CASSPTSGRANEQFF
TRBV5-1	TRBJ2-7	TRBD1	TGCGCCAGCAGCCTGGGACAGGGAACCTTCGACGAGCAGTACTTC	CASSLGQGTFDEQYF
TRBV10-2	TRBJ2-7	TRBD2	TGCGCCAGCAGTGAGTCCCAGCGGGGTGGCGAGCAGTACTTC	CASSESQRGGEQYF
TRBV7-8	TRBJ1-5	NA	TGTGCCAGCAGCTTTGGCGGGGGCTATAGCAATCAGCCCCAGCATTTT	CASSFGGGYSNQPQHF